Below, 9 T cell receptor beta chains from the same sample are listed, as sequenced in a study of blood T cell repertoires in COVID-19. Profiled with immunoSEQ multiplex PCR; TCRdb holds only in-frame clones, not every one. Here the sample spans fewer than 700,000 clones, about 88% being singletons. Sequenced sample: peripheral blood. These TCRs come from a woman aged 50 to 60 with COVID-19, enrolled during active disease.

This sequence joins TRBV2 and TRBJ1-4, with D perhaps TRBD1 (6 bases). CDR3 length equals 15 residues. The V gene lost 2 bases and the J gene lost 0 bases, with 7 bases spanning the gap. Germline CDR1 is SNHLY and CDR2 is FYNNEI. CDR3 residues: CASSEQGPTNEKLFF. The CDR3 DNA follows: TGTGCCAGCAGTGAACAGGGGCCAACTAATGAAAAACTGTTTTTT.

The chain employs TRBV7-2 and TRBJ2-7; D is unclear. The CDR3 spans 13 residues. With 1 base removed from V and 3 bases from J, the gap between germline ends came to 7 bases. CDR1 SGHTA and CDR2 FQGNSA come from the germline V gene. For the CDR3, the DNA is TGTGCCAGCAGCTTAGTGGCAGGCTACGAGCAGTACTTC. Translated: CASSLVAGYEQYF.

The chain couples TRBV2 to TRBJ2-3; no clear D gene. Trimming removed 7 bases at V and 2 bases at J, with 7 bases between. Germline V gene sequence: CDR1 SNHLY, CDR2 FYNNEI. The CDR3 sequence is 12 residues long. The CDR3 DNA sequence: TGTGCCAGCAAAATTATCACAGATACGCAGTATTTT. Translating it yields CASKIITDTQYF.

In its sample, this clone was seen once. This chain links TRBV7-2 with TRBJ2-6, with TRBD1 as a possible D gene (5 bases). Germline CDR1 SGHTA, CDR2 FQGNSA. The CDR3 is 16 amino acids. V lost 2 bases, J lost 2 bases, and 10 bases lay in between. Here the CDR3 reads CASSLRGGAGANVLTF. The CDR3, as DNA: TGTGCCAGCAGCTTAAGGGGTGGGGCTGGGGCCAACGTCCTGACTTTC.

V gene TRBV3-1 (or the pseudogene TRBV3-2) combines with J gene TRBJ2-7, with 10 bases that match TRBD1. The CDR3 loop spans 13 amino acids. V gave up 1 base and J gave up 6 bases; unmatched junction bases: 0. Germline V CDR1 and CDR2: LGHDT, YNNKEL (reference sequence). As DNA, the CDR3 is TGTGCCAGCAGCCAAGGGGACAGGGGCGAGCAGTACTTC. Encoded protein: CASSQGDRGEQYF.

With respect to this clone: This CDR3 is also generated by other DNA sequences in the sample. V and J are TRBV5-1 and TRBJ2-7; 9 bases are a match to TRBD2. V gave up 1 base and J gave up 4 bases; unmatched junction bases: 6. Germline CDR1 SGHRS, CDR2 YFSETQ. This CDR3 contains 15 residues. Written as DNA, the CDR3 is TGCGCCAGCAGCTTGAGGCTAGCGGGGAGTTACGAGCAGTACTTC. As protein: CASSLRLAGSYEQYF.

This chain joins TRBV7-3 and TRBJ2-1; TRBD2 might be the D (5 bases). This CDR3 has 16 amino acids. The ends were cut back, 5 bases at V and 5 bases at J, with 19 bases in the middle. Germline lookup yields CDR1 SGHTA and CDR2 FQGTGA. This CDR3 is CASSTRPSQDNNEQFF. As DNA, the CDR3 is TGTGCCAGCAGCACCCGACCTAGCCAAGACAACAATGAGCAGTTCTTC.

The chain joins TRBV6-5 to TRBJ1-2, with D possibly TRBD1 on 5 matching bases. The germline V and J ends were trimmed by 0 bases and 4 bases, with 15 bases remaining between them. This CDR3 spans 16 amino acids. Germline V CDR1 and CDR2: MNHEY, SVGAGI. This CDR3 is CASSYSSLDSFYGYTF. The CDR3, as DNA: TGTGCCAGCAGTTACTCTTCGCTAGACAGCTTCTATGGCTACACCTTC.

The table lists this clone with a few counts. The chain links TRBV7-9 to TRBJ1-1; 11 bases line up with TRBD1. J gave up 3 bases and V 8 bases, and 5 bases lay outside the gene matches. Per the germline V gene, CDR1 is SEHNR and CDR2 is FQNEAQ (reference sequence). The CDR3 contains 14 residues. In DNA, the CDR3 is TGTGCCAGCTCGGACAGGGGGCGGGACACTGAAGCTTTCTTT. Translated: CASSDRGRDTEAFF.